This T cell receptor (beta chain) was identified during a study of T-cell memory formation after mild COVID-19. Overall study findings and caveats: Whether second-wave clones peaking at day 37 were SARS-CoV-2 specific went unconfirmed. Whereas later expanders leaned CD4+, clones contracting day 15 to 85 showed a balanced CD4/CD8 makeup. The pre-infection memory compartment contained some responding clones, suggesting cross-reactive memory joined.

This clonotype was found a few times. As yet, its antigen is unknown. In TCRdb, the 5' RACE reads were re-called with MiXCR into one record per CDR3 protein. The data hold 120,000 or so distinct CDR3 sequences, with about 15% observed a single time. The sequenced material came from PBMCs or a T cell subset sorted from them (not recorded which). This receptor was obtained from an adult woman who had mild COVID-19 (a few samples of this study predate the infection). Cell type and time point are not known.

The chain's CDR3 is CASSFGGGGDTQYF. DNA of the CDR3: TGTGCCAGCAGCTTTGGCGGAGGCGGAGATACGCAGTATTTT. The chain uses TRBV5-5 and TRBJ2-3; tentatively, D is TRBD2 (5 bases). V was cut by 2 bases and J by 5 bases, with 12 bases left in between. Germline V gene data show CDR1 as SGHKS and CDR2 as YYEKEE (reference sequence). The CDR3 is 14 residues long.